This TCR beta chain was sequenced for a study of beta chain features in type 1 diabetes. Study background: The patients were much like the healthy donors in age, gender and cell yields.

Naive, central memory, regulatory and stem cell-like memory cells within the CD4+ compartment were sorted using CD45RO/CCR7/CD25/CD127/CD95/CD27. Purity above 98% was achieved in all sorted populations. Every bit of the isolated RNA underwent reverse transcription, so sequencing read expressed TCRB transcripts. The average output of naive, central memory and regulatory T cell samples was 3.6 million or so reads. Using immunoSEQ multiplex PCR, the repertoire was profiled, and TCRdb retains in-frame clones only, with some absent. The sample records nearly 700,000 clones, 13% being singletons. V was shortened by 0 bases and J by 4 bases, with 14 bases between the two germline ends. The CDR3 is 15 residues long. Germline lookup yields CDR1 SGHNT and CDR2 YYREEE (reference sequence). For this clone: Its antigen is not known.

Overall study findings and caveats: TCRB CDR3 length was moderately but significantly reduced in all four CD4+ subsets of Type 1 diabetes patients.

The sample taken for sequencing was naive CD4+ T cells from blood. This clonotype originated in a man aged 18 to 29 with type 1 diabetes. This chain connects TRBV5-4 to TRBJ2-7; the D gene is possibly TRBD1 (6 bases). CDR3 region: CASSLELDRDYEQYF. The CDR3 nucleotides read TGTGCCAGCAGCTTGGAATTGGACAGAGATTACGAGCAGTACTTC.